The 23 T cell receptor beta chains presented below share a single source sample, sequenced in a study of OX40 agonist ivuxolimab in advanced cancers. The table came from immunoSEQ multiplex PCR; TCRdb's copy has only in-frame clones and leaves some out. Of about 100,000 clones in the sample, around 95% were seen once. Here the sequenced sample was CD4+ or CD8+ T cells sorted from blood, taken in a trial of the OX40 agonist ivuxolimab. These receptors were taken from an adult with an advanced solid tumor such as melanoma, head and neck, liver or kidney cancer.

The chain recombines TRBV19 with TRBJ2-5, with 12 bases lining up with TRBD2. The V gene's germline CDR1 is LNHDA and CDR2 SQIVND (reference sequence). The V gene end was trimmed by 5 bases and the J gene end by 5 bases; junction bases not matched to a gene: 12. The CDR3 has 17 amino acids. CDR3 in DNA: TGTGCCAGTAGTCCGGAGGGAGGACTAGCGGGGTTGGAGACCCAGTACTTC. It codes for CASSPEGGLAGLETQYF.

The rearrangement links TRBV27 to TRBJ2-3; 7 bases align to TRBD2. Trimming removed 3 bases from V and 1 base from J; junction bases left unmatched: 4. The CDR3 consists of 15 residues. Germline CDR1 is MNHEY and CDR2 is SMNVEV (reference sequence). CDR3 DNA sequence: TGTGCCAGCAGTTTCTTTGGGGGGGGCACAGATACGCAGTATTTT. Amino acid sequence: CASSFFGGGTDTQYF.

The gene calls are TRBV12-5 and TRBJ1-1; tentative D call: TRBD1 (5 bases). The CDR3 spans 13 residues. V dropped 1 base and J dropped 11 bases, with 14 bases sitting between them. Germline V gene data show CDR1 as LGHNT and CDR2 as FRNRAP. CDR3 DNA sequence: TGTGCTAGTGGTTTGGGTGTGCGGGGGTACGCTTTCTTT. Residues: CASGLGVRGYAFF.

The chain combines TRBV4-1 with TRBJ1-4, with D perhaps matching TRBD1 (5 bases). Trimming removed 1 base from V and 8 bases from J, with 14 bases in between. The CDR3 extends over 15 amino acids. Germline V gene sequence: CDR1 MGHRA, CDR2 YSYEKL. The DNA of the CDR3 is TGCGCCAGCAGCCAAGTTTGGCCAGGGTCCGAAAAACTGTTTTTT. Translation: CASSQVWPGSEKLFF.

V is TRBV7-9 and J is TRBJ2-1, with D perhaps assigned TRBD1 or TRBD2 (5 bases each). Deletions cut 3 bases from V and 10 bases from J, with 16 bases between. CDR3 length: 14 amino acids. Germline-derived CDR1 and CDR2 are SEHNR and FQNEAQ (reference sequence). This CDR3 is CASSFAGTEWEQFF. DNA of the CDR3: TGTGCCAGCAGCTTTGCCGGGACCGAATGGGAGCAGTTCTTC.

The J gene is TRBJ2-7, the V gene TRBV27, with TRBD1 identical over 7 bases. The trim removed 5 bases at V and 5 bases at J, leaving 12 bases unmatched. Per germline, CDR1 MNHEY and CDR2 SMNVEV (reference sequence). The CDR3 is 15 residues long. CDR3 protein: CASSNVTGVRNEQYF. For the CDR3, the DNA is TGTGCCAGCAGTAATGTAACAGGGGTAAGGAACGAGCAGTACTTC.

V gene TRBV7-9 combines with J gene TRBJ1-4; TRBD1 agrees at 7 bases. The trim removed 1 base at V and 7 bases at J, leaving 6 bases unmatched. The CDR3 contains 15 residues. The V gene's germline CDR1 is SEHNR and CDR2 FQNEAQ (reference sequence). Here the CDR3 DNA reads TGTGCCAGCAGCTTAGTCGACAGGGAAGGTGAAAAACTGTTTTTT. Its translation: CASSLVDREGEKLFF.

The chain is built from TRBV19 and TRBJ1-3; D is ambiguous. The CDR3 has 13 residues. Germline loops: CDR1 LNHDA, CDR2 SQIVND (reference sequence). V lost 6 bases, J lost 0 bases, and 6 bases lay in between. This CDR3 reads CASSSISGNTIYF. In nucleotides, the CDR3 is TGTGCCAGTAGCTCAATCTCTGGAAACACCATATATTTT.

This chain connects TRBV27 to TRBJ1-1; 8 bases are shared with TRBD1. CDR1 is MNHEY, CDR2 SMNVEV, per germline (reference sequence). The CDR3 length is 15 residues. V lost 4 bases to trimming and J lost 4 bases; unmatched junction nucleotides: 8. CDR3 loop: CASSWPGQGVTEAFF. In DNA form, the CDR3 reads TGTGCCAGCAGTTGGCCCGGACAGGGCGTCACTGAAGCTTTCTTT.

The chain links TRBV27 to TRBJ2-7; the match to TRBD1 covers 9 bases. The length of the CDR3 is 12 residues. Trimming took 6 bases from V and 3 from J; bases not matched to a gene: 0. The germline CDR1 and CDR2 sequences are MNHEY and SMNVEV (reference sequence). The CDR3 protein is CASRGQGYEQYF. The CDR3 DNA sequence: TGTGCCAGCAGGGGACAGGGCTACGAGCAGTACTTC.

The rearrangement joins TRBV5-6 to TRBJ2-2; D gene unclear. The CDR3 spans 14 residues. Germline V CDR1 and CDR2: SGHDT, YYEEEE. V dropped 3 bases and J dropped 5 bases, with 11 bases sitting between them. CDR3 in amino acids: CASSSDPGTGELFF. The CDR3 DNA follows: TGTGCCAGCAGCTCGGACCCTGGGACCGGGGAGCTGTTTTTT. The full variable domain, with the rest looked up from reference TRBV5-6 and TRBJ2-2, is DAGVTQSPTHLIKTRGQQVTLRCSPKSGHDTVSWYQQALGQGPQFIFQYYEEEERQRGNFPDRFSGHQFPNYSSELNVNALLLGDSALYLCASSSDPGTGELFFGEGSRLTVL.

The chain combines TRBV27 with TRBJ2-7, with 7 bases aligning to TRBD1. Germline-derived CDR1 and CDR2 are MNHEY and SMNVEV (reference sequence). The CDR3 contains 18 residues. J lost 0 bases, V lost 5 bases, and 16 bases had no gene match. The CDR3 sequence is CASSPTPFRQGASYEQYF. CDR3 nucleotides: TGTGCCAGCAGTCCAACCCCCTTCCGACAGGGCGCCTCCTACGAGCAGTACTTC.

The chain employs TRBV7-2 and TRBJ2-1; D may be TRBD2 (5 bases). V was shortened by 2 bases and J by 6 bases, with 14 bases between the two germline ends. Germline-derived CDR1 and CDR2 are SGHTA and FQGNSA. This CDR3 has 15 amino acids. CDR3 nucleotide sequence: TGTGCCAGCAGCTTACGGGCAGGACTGCTCAATGAGCAGTTCTTC. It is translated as CASSLRAGLLNEQFF.

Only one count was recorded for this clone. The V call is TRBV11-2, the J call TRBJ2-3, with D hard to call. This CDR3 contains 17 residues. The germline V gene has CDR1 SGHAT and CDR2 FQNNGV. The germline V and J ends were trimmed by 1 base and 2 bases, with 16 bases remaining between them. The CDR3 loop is CASSLGSLDPHTDTQYF. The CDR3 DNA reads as TGTGCCAGCAGCTTAGGTTCGCTCGACCCGCACACAGATACGCAGTATTTT.

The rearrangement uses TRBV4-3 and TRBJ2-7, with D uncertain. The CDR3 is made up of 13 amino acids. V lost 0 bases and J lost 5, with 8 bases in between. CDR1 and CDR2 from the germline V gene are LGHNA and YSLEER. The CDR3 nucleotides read TGCGCCAGCAGCCAAGATCTGGGGAACGAGCAGTACTTC. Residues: CASSQDLGNEQYF.

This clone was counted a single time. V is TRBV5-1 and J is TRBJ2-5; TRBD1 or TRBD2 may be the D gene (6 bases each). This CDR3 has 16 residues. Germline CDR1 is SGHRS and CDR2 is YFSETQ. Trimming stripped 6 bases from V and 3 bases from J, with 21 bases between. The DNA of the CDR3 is TGCGCCAGCACCCTGGAGGGGGGACTTCTTAAAGAGACCCAGTACTTC. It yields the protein CASTLEGGLLKETQYF.

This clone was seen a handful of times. The CDR3 sequence is CASSQDLDPGPLYEQYF. CDR3 nucleotide sequence: TGCGCCAGCAGCCAAGACTTGGACCCCGGACCCCTTTACGAGCAGTACTTC. This rearrangement joins TRBV4-3 to TRBJ2-7; D unclear. V lost 0 bases to trimming and J lost 4 bases, with 19 bases between them. Germline lookup yields CDR1 LGHNA and CDR2 YSLEER. This CDR3 has 17 amino acids.

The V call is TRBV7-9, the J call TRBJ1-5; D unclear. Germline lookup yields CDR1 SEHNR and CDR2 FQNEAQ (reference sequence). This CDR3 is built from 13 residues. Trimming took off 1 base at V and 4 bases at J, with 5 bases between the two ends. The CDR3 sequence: CASSLGANQPQHF. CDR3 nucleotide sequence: TGTGCCAGCAGCTTAGGGGCTAATCAGCCCCAGCATTTT.

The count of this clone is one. CDR3 in DNA: TGTGCCAGCAGCTTACCGCGGGGGGGGACCACCGGGGAGCTGTTTTTT. It encodes CASSLPRGGTTGELFF. The chain combines TRBV7-9 with TRBJ2-2, with 9 positions matching TRBD2. The junction had 5 bases not matched to a gene; V was cut back by 2 bases and J by 4 bases. Germline CDR1 and CDR2: SEHNR and FQNEAQ (reference sequence). The CDR3 has 16 amino acids. The whole variable domain, filled in from reference TRBV7-9 and TRBJ2-2, reads DTGVSQNPRHKITKRGQNVTFRCDPISEHNRLYWYRQTLGQGPEFLTYFQNEAQLEKSRLLSDRFSAERPKGSFSTLEIQRTEQGDSAMYLCASSLPRGGTTGELFFGEGSRLTVL.

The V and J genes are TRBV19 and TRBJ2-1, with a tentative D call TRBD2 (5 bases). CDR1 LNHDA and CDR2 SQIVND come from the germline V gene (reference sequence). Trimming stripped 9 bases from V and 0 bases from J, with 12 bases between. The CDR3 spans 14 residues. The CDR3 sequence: CASSSGTSYNEQFF. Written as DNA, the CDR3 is TGTGCCAGCTCGAGCGGAACCTCCTACAATGAGCAGTTCTTC.

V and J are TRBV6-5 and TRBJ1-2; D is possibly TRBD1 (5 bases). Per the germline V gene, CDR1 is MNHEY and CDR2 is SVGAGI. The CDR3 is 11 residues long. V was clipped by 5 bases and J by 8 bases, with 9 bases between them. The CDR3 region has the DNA TGTGCCAGCAGTCCTGGGGGGGGCTACACCTTC. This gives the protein CASSPGGGYTF.

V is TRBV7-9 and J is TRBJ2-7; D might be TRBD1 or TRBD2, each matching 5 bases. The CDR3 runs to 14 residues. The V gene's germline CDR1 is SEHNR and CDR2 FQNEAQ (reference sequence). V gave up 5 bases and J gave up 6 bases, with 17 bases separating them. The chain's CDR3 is CASSLVPGLAEQYF. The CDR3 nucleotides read TGTGCCAGCAGCCTGGTACCGGGGCTGGCCGAGCAGTACTTC. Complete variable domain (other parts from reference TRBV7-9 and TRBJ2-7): DTGVSQNPRHKITKRGQNVTFRCDPISEHNRLYWYRQTLGQGPEFLTYFQNEAQLEKSRLLSDRFSAERPKGSFSTLEIQRTEQGDSAMYLCASSLVPGLAEQYFGPGTRLTVT.

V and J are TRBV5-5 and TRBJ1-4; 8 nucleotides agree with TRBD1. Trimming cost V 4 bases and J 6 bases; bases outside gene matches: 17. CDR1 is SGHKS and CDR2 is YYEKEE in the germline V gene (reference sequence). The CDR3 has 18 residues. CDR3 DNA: TGTGCCAGCAGCAAACTCGACAGGGGTTCTACTGTTGATGAAAAACTGTTTTTT. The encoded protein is CASSKLDRGSTVDEKLFF.